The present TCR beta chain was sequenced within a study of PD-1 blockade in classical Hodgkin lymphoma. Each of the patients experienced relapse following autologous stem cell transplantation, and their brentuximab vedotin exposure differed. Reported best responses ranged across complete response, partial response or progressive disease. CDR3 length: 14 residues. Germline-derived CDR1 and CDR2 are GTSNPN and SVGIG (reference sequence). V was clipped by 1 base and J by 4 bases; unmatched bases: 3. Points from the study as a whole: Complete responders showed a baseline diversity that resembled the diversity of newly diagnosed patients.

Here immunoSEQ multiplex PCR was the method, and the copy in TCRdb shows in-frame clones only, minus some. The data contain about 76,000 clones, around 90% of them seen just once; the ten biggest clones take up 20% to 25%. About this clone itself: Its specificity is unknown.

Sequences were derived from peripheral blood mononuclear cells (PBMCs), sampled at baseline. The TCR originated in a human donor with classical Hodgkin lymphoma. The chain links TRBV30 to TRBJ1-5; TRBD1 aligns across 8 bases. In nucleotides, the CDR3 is TGTGCCTGGAGTGCAGGACAGGGTAATCAGCCCCAGCATTTT. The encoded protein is CAWSAGQGNQPQHF.